This T cell receptor beta chain was documented in a study of blood T cell repertoires in COVID-19. Study-level information: Whether acute or convalescent, the COVID-19 samples came from the United States, Italy and Spain. The analysed material was cDNA or gDNA that came from T cells, B-cell-depleted T cells, or PBMCs.

Sequenced by immunoSEQ multiplex PCR; TCRdb stores in-frame clones only, minus some. The data contain about 250,000 clones, 88% of them singletons. CDR1 is MNHEY and CDR2 is SVGEGT in the germline V gene. CDR3 length: 16 residues. V lost 6 bases, J lost 2 bases, and 7 bases stayed unmatched. The chain has TRBV6-2 or TRBV6-3 and TRBJ2-1; 10 bases are shared with TRBD2. The TCR was taken from a man older than 75 with acute or convalescent COVID-19. Input material: peripheral blood. CDR3 bases: TGTGCCAGCAGCTCATCCCTAGCGGGAGCCTACAATGAGCAGTTCTTC. Residues: CASSSSLAGAYNEQFF.